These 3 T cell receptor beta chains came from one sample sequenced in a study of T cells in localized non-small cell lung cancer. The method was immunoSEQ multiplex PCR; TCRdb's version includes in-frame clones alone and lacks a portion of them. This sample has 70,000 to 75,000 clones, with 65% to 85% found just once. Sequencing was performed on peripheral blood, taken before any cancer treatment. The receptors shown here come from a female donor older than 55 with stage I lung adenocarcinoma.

CDR3 bases: TGTGCCAGCAGGCTAAATAGCGACTATACGCAGTATTTT. Translation gives CASRLNSDYTQYF. The J gene is TRBJ2-3, the V gene TRBV6-1; D is possibly TRBD2 (5 bases). Trimming removed 6 bases from V and 7 bases from J, with 14 bases in between. This CDR3 comprises 13 residues. Germline lookup yields CDR1 MNHNS and CDR2 SASEGT.

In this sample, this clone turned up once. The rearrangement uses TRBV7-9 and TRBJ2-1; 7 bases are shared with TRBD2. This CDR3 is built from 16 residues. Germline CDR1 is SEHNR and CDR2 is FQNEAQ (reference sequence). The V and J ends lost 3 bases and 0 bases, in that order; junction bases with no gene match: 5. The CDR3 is CASSFGRGSSYNEQFF. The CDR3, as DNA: TGTGCCAGCAGCTTTGGGCGGGGGAGCTCCTACAATGAGCAGTTCTTC.

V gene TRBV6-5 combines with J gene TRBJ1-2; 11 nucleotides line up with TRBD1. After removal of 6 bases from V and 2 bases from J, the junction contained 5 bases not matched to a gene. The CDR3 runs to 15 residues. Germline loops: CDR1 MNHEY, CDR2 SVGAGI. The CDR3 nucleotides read TGTGCCAGCAGGGAATGGACAGGGGGCAACTATGGCTACACCTTC. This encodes CASREWTGGNYGYTF.